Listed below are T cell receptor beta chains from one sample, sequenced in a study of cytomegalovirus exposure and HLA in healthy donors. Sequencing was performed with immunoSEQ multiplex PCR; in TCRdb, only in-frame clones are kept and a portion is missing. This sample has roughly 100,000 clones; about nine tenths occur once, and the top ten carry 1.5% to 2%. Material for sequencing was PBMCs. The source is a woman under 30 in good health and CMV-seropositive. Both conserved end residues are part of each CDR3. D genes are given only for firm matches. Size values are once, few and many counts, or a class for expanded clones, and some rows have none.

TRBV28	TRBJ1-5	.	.	CASSSGGINQPQHF	TGTGCCAGCAGTTCCGGGGGAATCAATCAGCCCCAGCATTTT
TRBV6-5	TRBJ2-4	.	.	CASKGVRDIQYF	TGTGCCAGTAAGGGGGTCAGGGACATTCAGTACTTC
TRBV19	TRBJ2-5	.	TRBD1	CASSIAGGIETQYF	TGTGCCAGTAGTATAGCAGGGGGCATAGAGACCCAGTACTTC
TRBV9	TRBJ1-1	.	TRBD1	CASGKDRGEAFF	TGTGCCAGCGGAAAGGACAGGGGGGAAGCTTTCTTT
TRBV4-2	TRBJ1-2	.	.	CASSEASRVSNYGYTF	TGTGCCAGCAGCGAGGCGTCGCGGGTCTCTAACTATGGCTACACCTTC
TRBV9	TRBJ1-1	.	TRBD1	CASSGTGDTEAFF	TGTGCCAGCAGCGGGACAGGGGACACTGAAGCTTTCTTT
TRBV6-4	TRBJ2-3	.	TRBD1	CASSDSSGGADTQYF	TGTGCCAGCAGTGACTCGTCAGGGGGCGCAGATACGCAGTATTTT
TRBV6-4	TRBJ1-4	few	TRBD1	CASSDSTGSHEKLFF	TGTGCCAGCAGTGACTCGACAGGGTCGCACGAAAAACTGTTTTTT
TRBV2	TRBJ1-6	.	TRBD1	CASSASQGARNSPLHF	TGTGCCAGCAGCGCCTCGCAGGGGGCGCGAAATTCACCCCTCCACTTT
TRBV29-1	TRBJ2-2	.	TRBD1	CSSQTGVDTGELFF	TGCAGCAGCCAGACAGGGGTAGACACCGGGGAGCTGTTTTTT
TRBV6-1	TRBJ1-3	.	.	CASSPDRNSGNTIYF	TGTGCCAGCAGCCCGGACAGAAATTCTGGAAACACCATATATTTT
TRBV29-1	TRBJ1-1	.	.	CSGRAVRNTEAFF	TGCAGCGGCCGTGCGGTCCGGAACACTGAAGCTTTCTTT
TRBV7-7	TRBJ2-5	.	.	CASSPLRGSQETQYF	TGTGCCAGCAGCCCCCTTAGGGGGTCCCAAGAGACCCAGTACTTC
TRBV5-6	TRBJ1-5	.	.	CASSIFQGYNQPQHF	TGTGCCAGCAGCATCTTCCAGGGATACAATCAGCCCCAGCATTTT
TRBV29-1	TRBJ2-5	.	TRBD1	CSVEGQGIQETQYF	TGCAGCGTTGAGGGACAGGGGATCCAAGAGACCCAGTACTTC
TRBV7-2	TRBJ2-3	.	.	CASRTPGGTDTQYF	TGTGCCAGCAGAACACCAGGGGGCACAGATACGCAGTATTTT
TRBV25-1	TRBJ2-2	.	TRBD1	CASSQQGVSGELFF	TGTGCCAGCAGTCAACAGGGGGTATCCGGGGAGCTGTTTTTT
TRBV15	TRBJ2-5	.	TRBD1	CATQGPQETQYF	TGTGCCACACAGGGGCCCCAAGAGACCCAGTACTTC
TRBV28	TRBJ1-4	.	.	CASSLGIRATNEKLFF	TGTGCCAGCAGTTTGGGCATCCGCGCAACTAATGAAAAACTGTTTTTT
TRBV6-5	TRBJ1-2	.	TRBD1	CASRLGTGGYGYTF	TGTGCCAGCAGACTTGGGACAGGGGGCTATGGCTACACCTTC
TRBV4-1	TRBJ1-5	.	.	CASSQDPDSYQPQHF	TGCGCCAGCAGCCAAGACCCGGACAGTTATCAGCCCCAGCATTTT
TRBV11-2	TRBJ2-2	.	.	CASRRRDGGELFF	TGTGCCAGCAGACGGAGGGACGGCGGGGAGCTGTTTTTT
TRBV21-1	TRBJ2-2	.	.	CASSKEGAQGANTGELFF	TGTGCCAGCAGCAAAGAAGGTGCGCAGGGGGCCAACACCGGGGAGCTGTTTTTT
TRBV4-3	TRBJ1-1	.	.	CASSQDSGGVNTEAFF	TGCGCCAGCAGCCAAGACTCGGGAGGGGTGAACACTGAAGCTTTCTTT
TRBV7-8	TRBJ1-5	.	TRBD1	CASSLQGADQPQHF	TGTGCCAGCAGCTTACAGGGGGCAGATCAGCCCCAGCATTTT
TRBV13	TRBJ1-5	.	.	CASSSRQYSNQPQHF	TGTGCCAGCAGCTCACGACAGTATAGCAATCAGCCCCAGCATTTT
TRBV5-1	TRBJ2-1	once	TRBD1	CASSLVPGQVRSSYNEQFF	TGCGCCAGCAGCTTAGTCCCGGGACAGGTGCGTAGCTCCTACAATGAGCAGTTCTTC
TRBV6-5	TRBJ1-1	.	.	CASSYCTGLEAFF	TGTGCCAGCAGTTACTGTACGGGGTTAGAAGCTTTCTTT
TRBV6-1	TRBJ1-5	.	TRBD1	CASSEGQGAFQPQHF	TGTGCCAGCAGTGAAGGACAGGGGGCTTTTCAGCCCCAGCATTTT
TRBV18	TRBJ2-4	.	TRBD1	CASSPAPGTVAKNIQYF	TGTGCCAGCTCACCAGCCCCCGGGACAGTAGCCAAAAACATTCAGTACTTC
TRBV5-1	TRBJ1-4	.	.	CASRPQGATNEKLFF	TGCGCCAGCAGGCCTCAGGGTGCAACTAATGAAAAACTGTTTTTT
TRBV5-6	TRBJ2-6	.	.	CASSFRGAPGANVLTF	TGTGCCAGCAGTTTTCGGGGGGCCCCTGGGGCCAACGTCCTGACTTTC
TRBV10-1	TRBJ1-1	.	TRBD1	CARPTGALNTEAFF	TGCGCCAGGCCAACAGGGGCTCTGAACACTGAAGCTTTCTTT
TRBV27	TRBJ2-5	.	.	CASSLYAGWDQETQYF	TGTGCCAGCAGTTTATACGCAGGGTGGGACCAAGAGACCCAGTACTTC
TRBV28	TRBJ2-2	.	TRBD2	CASSFYLRGGGTHTGELFF	TGTGCCAGCAGTTTCTATCTGCGGGGCGGGGGGACACACACCGGGGAGCTGTTTTTT
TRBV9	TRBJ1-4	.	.	CASSGDQTGTNEKLFF	TGTGCCAGCAGCGGAGACCAGACAGGAACTAATGAAAAACTGTTTTTT
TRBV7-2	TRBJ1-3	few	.	CASTRPSSGNTIYF	TGTGCCAGCACCCGCCCTAGCTCTGGAAACACCATATATTTT
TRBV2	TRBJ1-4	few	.	CASSKTRASANEKLFF	TGTGCCAGCAGTAAAACCAGGGCGTCTGCTAATGAAAAACTGTTTTTT
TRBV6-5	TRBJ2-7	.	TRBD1	CAFPRGRDEQYF	TGTGCCTTCCCCAGGGGGCGCGACGAGCAGTACTTC
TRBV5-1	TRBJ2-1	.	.	CASRHLALAPNEQFF	TGCGCCAGCAGACATCTGGCGCTAGCACCCAATGAGCAGTTCTTC
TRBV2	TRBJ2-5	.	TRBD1	CASTEGTGGKETQYF	TGTGCCAGCACCGAGGGGACAGGGGGCAAAGAGACCCAGTACTTC
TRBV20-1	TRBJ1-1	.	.	CSALGRFEAFF	TGCAGTGCCCTGGGCCGGTTTGAAGCTTTCTTT
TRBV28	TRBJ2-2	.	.	CASSFRVLTGELFF	TGTGCCAGCAGTTTCAGGGTTCTCACCGGGGAGCTGTTTTTT
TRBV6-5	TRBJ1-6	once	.	CASSYSRGFSPLHF	TGTGCCAGCAGTTACTCGAGAGGGTTTTCACCCCTCCACTTT
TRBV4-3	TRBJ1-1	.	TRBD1	CASSLAPGQQNTEAFF	TGCGCCAGCAGCCTCGCCCCGGGACAGCAGAACACTGAAGCTTTCTTT